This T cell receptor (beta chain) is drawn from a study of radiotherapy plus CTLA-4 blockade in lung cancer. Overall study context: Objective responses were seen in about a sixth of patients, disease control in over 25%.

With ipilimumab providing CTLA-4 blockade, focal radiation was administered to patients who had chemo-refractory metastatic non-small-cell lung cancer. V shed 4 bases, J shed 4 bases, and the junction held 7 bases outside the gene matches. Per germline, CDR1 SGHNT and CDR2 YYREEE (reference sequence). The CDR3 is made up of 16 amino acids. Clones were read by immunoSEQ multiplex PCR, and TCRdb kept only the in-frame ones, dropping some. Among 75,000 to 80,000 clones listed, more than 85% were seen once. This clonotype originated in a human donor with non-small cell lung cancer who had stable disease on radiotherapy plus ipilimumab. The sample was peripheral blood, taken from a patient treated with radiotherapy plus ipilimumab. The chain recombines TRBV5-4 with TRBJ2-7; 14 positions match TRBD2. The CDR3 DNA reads TGTGCCAGCAGCGCCGGACTAGCGGGAGGCGTTTACGAGCAGTACTTC. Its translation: CASSAGLAGGVYEQYF.